Sequencing of this T cell receptor beta chain was carried out in a study of cytomegalovirus exposure and HLA in healthy donors. Study details: The 120 validation repertoires used the same platform as the roughly 700 first-cohort repertoires (as reported by a later analysis). Points from the study as a whole: According to the study, about 180 TCR beta chains were cytomegalovirus-associated. The classifier was said to identify cytomegalovirus status with high specificity and sensitivity.

Separate from the roughly 630-subject first cohort was the approximately 120-subject validation cohort, to which the donors belonged. The germline V gene has CDR1 MDHEN and CDR2 SYDVKM. The CDR3 runs to 13 residues. The V segment lost 9 bases and the J segment 5 bases; nucleotides outside the gene matches: 10. Here immunoSEQ multiplex PCR was the method, and the copy in TCRdb shows in-frame clones only, minus some. The repertoire includes under 400,000 clones, more than 80% of them detected once, and roughly 0.8% sits in the top ten. This clone appeared a single time. The antigen is undetermined. The sequence came from a woman between 18 and 29 years old in good health and CMV-seronegative. The chain uses TRBV28 and TRBJ2-7, with TRBD1 identical over 7 bases. The specimen sequenced was PBMCs. In DNA form, the CDR3 reads TGTGCCAGTTGGGACAGAGAGATCCACGAGCAGTACTTC. It yields the protein CASWDREIHEQYF. The full variable domain, in which reference TRBV28 and TRBJ2-7 provide the parts outside the CDR3, is DVKVTQSSRYLVKRTGEKVFLECVQDMDHENMFWYRQDPGLGLRLIYFSYDVKMKEKGDIPEGYSVSREKKERFSLILESASTNQTSMYLCASWDREIHEQYFGPGTRLTVT.